The entry below describes one T cell receptor (beta chain). The antigen remains unidentified. The protocol was immunoSEQ multiplex PCR, while the TCRdb copy is restricted to in-frame clones and leaves out a portion. The data contain about 160,000 clones, 88% of them singletons. The sample is drawn from a study of cytomegalovirus exposure and HLA in healthy donors. Whole-study results and caveats: The classifier reportedly diagnosed cytomegalovirus status with high sensitivity and specificity. TCR sequences were mostly rare, though some public TCRs occurred in many donors.

Germline CDR1 is SQVTM and CDR2 is ANQGSEA. Trimming pared 5 bases from V and 5 bases from J, leaving 19 bases between. This CDR3 contains 14 residues. Sequenced material: PBMCs. The sequence came from a man aged 18 to 35 in good health and CMV-seronegative. This chain links TRBV29-1 with TRBJ2-7; tentatively, D is TRBD2 (6 bases). In DNA, the CDR3 is TGCAGCGTTAGGACACAGCGGGCTATCGACGAGCAGTACTTC. This sequence encodes CSVRTQRAIDEQYF.